The next 22 T cell receptor beta chains were all read from a single sample in a study of immune evolution from preneoplasia to lung adenocarcinoma. TCRdb's table, derived via immunoSEQ multiplex PCR, lists solely in-frame clones and lacks some. Among 2,000 or so clones listed, about 79% were seen once. Material: FFPE adjacent normal lung tissue. These receptors were collected from a person aged 70 to 79 with lung adenocarcinoma.

This clone has only a few counts. The chain links TRBV2 to TRBJ2-5; 7 bases align to TRBD1. Germline V lookup: CDR1 SNHLY, CDR2 FYNNEI. The CDR3 covers 14 residues. Unmatched junction bases numbered 8, after V lost 6 bases and J lost 4 bases. The CDR3 sequence is CASRETTGRETQYF. In nucleotides, the CDR3 is TGTGCCAGCAGAGAAACGACAGGGAGAGAGACCCAGTACTTC.

The chain combines TRBV7-9 with TRBJ2-1; D uncertain. Germline CDR1 and CDR2: SEHNR and FQNEAQ (reference sequence). V was clipped by 5 bases and J by 0 bases, with 5 bases between them. The CDR3 length is 13 residues. Written as DNA, the CDR3 is TGTGCCAGCAGCCGAGCCTCCTACAATGAGCAGTTCTTC. Translated: CASSRASYNEQFF.

The J gene is TRBJ2-3, the V gene TRBV9; the match to TRBD1 covers 8 bases. V dropped 4 bases and J dropped 0; count of bases not matched to a gene: 7. This CDR3 has 16 amino acids. Looked up from germline, CDR1 is SGDLS and CDR2 is YYNGEE. As DNA, the CDR3 is TGTGCCAGCAGCCCAAGGAGACAGGGGAGCACAGATACGCAGTATTTT. As protein: CASSPRRQGSTDTQYF.

The count of this clone is one. V is TRBV11-2 and J is TRBJ2-3, with 11 bases that match TRBD2. Trimming removed 5 bases from V and 4 bases from J; junction bases left unmatched: 5. The CDR3 spans 15 residues. Germline-derived CDR1 and CDR2 are SGHAT and FQNNGV. The CDR3 here is CASSVSGRAADTQYF. CDR3 coding DNA: TGTGCCAGCAGCGTTAGCGGGAGGGCCGCAGATACGCAGTATTTT.

The genes are TRBV5-6 and TRBJ2-1, with D uncertain. The CDR3 has 11 residues. V was pared by 0 bases and J by 9 bases, with 4 bases between. Germline CDR1 is SGHDT and CDR2 is YYEEEE. The CDR3 is CASSLDSEQFF. The CDR3 region has the DNA TGTGCCAGCAGCTTGGACTCTGAGCAGTTCTTC.

V and J are TRBV30 and TRBJ1-5; D gene unclear. The germline V gene encodes CDR1 GTSNPN and CDR2 SVGIG (reference sequence). This CDR3 has 16 amino acids. Trimming stripped 1 base from V and 3 bases from J, with 16 bases between. The CDR3 region is CAWSAPGRWNNQPQHF. CDR3 bases: TGTGCCTGGAGTGCCCCCGGGCGGTGGAACAATCAGCCCCAGCATTTT.

This chain uses TRBV29-1 with TRBJ2-1; D is possibly TRBD1 or TRBD2 (6 bases each). The length of the CDR3 is 13 residues. Per the germline V gene, CDR1 is SQVTM and CDR2 is ANQGSEA. V was trimmed by 4 bases and J by 4 bases, leaving 11 bases between them. In DNA form, the CDR3 reads TGCAGCGTTGGCGGGACAACGTACAATGAGCAGTTCTTC. Its protein is CSVGGTTYNEQFF.

V gene TRBV11-2 combines with J gene TRBJ2-7, with TRBD1 matching 9 bases. The CDR3 has 16 amino acids. CDR1 and CDR2 (germline): SGHAT, FQNNGV. V shed 5 bases and J 5 bases; nucleotides not matched to a gene: 13. CDR3 nucleotides: TGTGCCAGCAGCCCGTTAGGACAGGGGCAATCTGACGAGCAGTACTTC. Protein: CASSPLGQGQSDEQYF.

The gene calls are TRBV5-1 and TRBJ1-1; the match to TRBD1 covers 7 bases. Germline V CDR1 and CDR2: SGHRS, YFSETQ. Unmatched junction bases numbered 6, after V lost 4 bases and J lost 0 bases. This CDR3 is built from 15 residues. The CDR3 reads CASSLTGTVNTEAFF. For the CDR3, the DNA is TGCGCCAGCAGCCTGACCGGGACAGTGAACACTGAAGCTTTCTTT.

J is TRBJ2-3 and V is TRBV30, with 7 positions matching TRBD1. J lost 0 bases, V lost 5 bases, and 11 bases had no gene match. The germline gives CDR1 GTSNPN, CDR2 SVGIG (reference sequence). The CDR3 has 16 residues. The CDR3 spells CAWVRTGHTSTDTQYF. In nucleotides, the CDR3 is TGTGCCTGGGTCAGGACAGGTCATACTAGCACAGATACGCAGTATTTT.

Turning to this clone: At the DNA level, this CDR3 is encoded by other sequences in the same sample as well. J is TRBJ1-5 and V is TRBV5-4; 7 bases fit TRBD1. The germline V gene encodes CDR1 SGHNT and CDR2 YYREEE (reference sequence). There are 13 residues in the CDR3. J lost 11 bases, V lost 2 bases, and 7 bases had no gene match. In DNA form, the CDR3 reads TGTGCCAGCAGCTTCGAACTCGACAGGGCCCAGCATTTT. Residues: CASSFELDRAQHF.

The table lists this clone with a few counts. This chain joins TRBV10-2 and TRBJ1-4; 10 bases are shared with TRBD1. Trimming removed 6 bases from V and 8 bases from J; junction bases left unmatched: 3. The CDR3 extends over 13 amino acids. Germline assignment: CDR1 WSHSY and CDR2 SAAADI. CDR3 residues: CASRGTGEEKLFF. CDR3 nucleotides: TGCGCCAGCAGGGGGACAGGGGAAGAAAAACTGTTTTTT.

This CDR3 is CASSLGGQGNEKLFF. The CDR3 DNA sequence: TGTGCCAGCAGCTTGGGGGGGCAGGGTAATGAAAAACTGTTTTTT. The J gene is TRBJ1-4, the V gene TRBV5-4; the D gene is possibly TRBD1 (6 bases). The V and J ends lost 0 bases and 4 bases respectively, with 10 bases between them. The CDR3 has 15 amino acids. Germline V gene data show CDR1 as SGHNT and CDR2 as YYREEE (reference sequence). The full variable domain, its missing parts supplied by reference TRBV5-4 and TRBJ1-4, is ETGVTQSPTHLIKTRGQQVTLRCSSQSGHNTVSWYQQALGQGPQFIFQYYREEENGRGNFPPRFSGLQFPNYSSELNVNALELDDSALYLCASSLGGQGNEKLFFGSGTQLSVL.

The chain carries TRBV7-9 and TRBJ2-5, with TRBD1 as a possible D gene (5 bases). Germline V gene lookup returns CDR1 SEHNR and CDR2 FQNEAQ (reference sequence). V was trimmed by 5 bases and J by 1 base, leaving 11 bases between them. There are 14 residues in the CDR3. The CDR3 sequence: CASSTPQGQETQYF. The CDR3 coding sequence is TGTGCCAGCAGCACCCCCCAGGGCCAAGAGACCCAGTACTTC.

The rearrangement joins TRBV7-3 to TRBJ2-1; 7 bases align to TRBD2. Germline CDR1 and CDR2: SGHTA and FQGTGA. The ends lost 4 bases at V and 7 bases at J; junction bases unmatched: 10. The CDR3 runs 15 residues. The chain's CDR3 is CASSSTGAGSNEQFF. CDR3 nucleotide sequence: TGTGCCAGCAGCTCGACCGGAGCGGGAAGTAATGAGCAGTTCTTC.

The chain links TRBV7-3 to TRBJ2-7, with D possibly being TRBD1 (5 bases). The V gene lost 5 bases and the J gene lost 0 bases, with 11 bases spanning the gap. From germline, CDR1 is SGHTA and CDR2 FQGTGA. This CDR3 contains 14 residues. The CDR3 spells CASSPTASSYEQYF. DNA of the CDR3: TGTGCCAGCAGCCCGACAGCCAGCTCCTACGAGCAGTACTTC.

The DNA of the CDR3 is TGCAGTGCTAGCGGGGCGGAGACCCAGTACTTC. This translates into CSASGAETQYF. This chain links TRBV20-1 with TRBJ2-5; D assignment may be TRBD1 or TRBD2 (5 bases each). Trimming stripped 3 bases from V and 5 bases from J, with 7 bases between. Germline values: CDR1 DFQATT, CDR2 SNEGSKA (reference sequence). The CDR3 loop spans 11 amino acids.

J is TRBJ2-7 and V is TRBV2; possible D gene TRBD1, 6 bases. CDR3 size: 12 residues. CDR1 and CDR2 from the germline V gene are SNHLY and FYNNEI. The V end lost 6 bases, the J end lost 5 bases, and 11 bases lay between the germline ends. The CDR3 DNA is TGTGCCAGCAGGGGGGCGGTCCACGAGCAGTACTTC. Translated: CASRGAVHEQYF.

This clone is a singleton in its sample. This rearrangement joins TRBV13 to TRBJ1-5; D is perhaps TRBD1 (5 bases). Looked up from germline, CDR1 is PRHDT and CDR2 is FYEKMQ (reference sequence). Trimming took 8 bases from V and 4 from J, leaving 12 bases between them. This CDR3 comprises 13 residues. The CDR3 DNA reads as TGTGCCAGCGGGAGGGGTGGGAATCAGCCCCAGCATTTT. Residues: CASGRGGNQPQHF.

The table lists this clone with a few counts. The chain employs TRBV10-1 and TRBJ2-3, with 7 bases lining up with TRBD1. Germline loops: CDR1 WNHNN, CDR2 SYGVQD (reference sequence). CDR3 length: 16 residues. Trimming removed 9 bases from V and 2 bases from J; junction bases left unmatched: 14. CDR3 bases: TGCGCCAGGAAGCCGGGCCGGACAGGTAACACAGATACGCAGTATTTT. Amino acids: CARKPGRTGNTDTQYF.

CDR3 sequence reads: CTSSQELGTASYEQYF. The CDR3 DNA follows: TGCACCAGCAGCCAAGAACTTGGTACCGCTAGCTACGAGCAGTACTTC. This rearrangement joins TRBV1 to TRBJ2-7; the table's TRBD2 call for D was not verified on the DNA. TRBV1 is termed a pseudogene. There are 16 residues in the CDR3.

This chain's CDR3 is CASSPGQPNNEQFF. The CDR3 DNA sequence: TGCGCCAGCAGCCCCGGACAGCCCAACAATGAGCAGTTCTTC. V is TRBV5-1 and J is TRBJ2-1; D perhaps matches TRBD1 (6 bases). In germline, CDR1 is SGHRS, CDR2 YFSETQ. The V and J ends lost 4 bases and 5 bases respectively, with 13 bases between them. The length of the CDR3 is 14 residues.